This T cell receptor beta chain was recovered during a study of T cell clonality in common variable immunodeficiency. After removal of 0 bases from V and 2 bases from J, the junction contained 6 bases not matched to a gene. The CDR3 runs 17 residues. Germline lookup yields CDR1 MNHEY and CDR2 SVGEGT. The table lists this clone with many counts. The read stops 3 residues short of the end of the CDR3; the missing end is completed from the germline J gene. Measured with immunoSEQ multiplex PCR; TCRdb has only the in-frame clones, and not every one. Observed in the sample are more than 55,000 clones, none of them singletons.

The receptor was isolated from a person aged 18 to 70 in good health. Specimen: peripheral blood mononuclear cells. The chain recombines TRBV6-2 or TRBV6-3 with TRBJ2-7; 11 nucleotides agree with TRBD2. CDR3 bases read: TGTGCCAGCAGTTACTCCCCGGGACTAGCGGTACCCTACGAG. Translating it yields CASSYSPGLAVPYE. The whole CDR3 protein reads CASSYSPGLAVPYEQYF.